The 31 T cell receptor beta chains in this list originate from one sample, sequenced in a study of PD-1 blockade in classical Hodgkin lymphoma. Sequencing was performed with immunoSEQ multiplex PCR; in TCRdb, only in-frame clones are kept and a portion is missing. The table has 25,000 to 35,000 clones, approximately 85% seen once. Time point meaning: cycle 4 day 1 (C4D1), after less than seven weeks of nivolumab. Patients all relapsed after autologous stem cell transplantation, and there was variation in brentuximab vedotin exposure. Purified CD4+ T cells were obtained from thawed PBMCs through magnetic negative selection. Sequenced here: CD4+ T cells from blood, sampled before the fourth cycle of nivolumab. The source is a human donor with classical Hodgkin lymphoma.

The V and J genes are TRBV6-5 and TRBJ1-1, with D possibly being TRBD1 (5 bases). This CDR3 is built from 14 residues. CDR1 MNHEY and CDR2 SVGAGI come from the germline V gene. The V gene lost 5 bases and the J gene lost 0 bases, with 10 bases spanning the gap. CDR3 amino acids: CASSRQRVNTEAFF. The CDR3, as DNA: TGTGCCAGCAGTCGACAGAGAGTGAACACTGAAGCTTTCTTT.

V and J are TRBV18 and TRBJ2-5; 8 bases line up with TRBD1. The CDR3 extends over 15 amino acids. CDR1 and CDR2 (germline): KGHSH, LQKENI. V lost 4 bases, J lost 6 bases, and 10 bases stayed unmatched. The CDR3 nucleotides are TGTGCCAGCTCACGGGAACAGGGGGTAGGAAAGACCCAGTACTTC. It yields the protein CASSREQGVGKTQYF.

The rearrangement joins TRBV20-1 to TRBJ2-1, with D maybe TRBD1 (5 bases). Trimming left V 1 base short and J 11 bases short, with 9 bases between. Germline V gene sequence: CDR1 DFQATT, CDR2 SNEGSKA (reference sequence). The CDR3 loop spans 11 amino acids. In DNA form, the CDR3 reads TGCAGTGCTAGAGGGCAGGACAAGCAGTTCTTC. Amino acid sequence: CSARGQDKQFF.

This clone was seen only once. V is TRBV27 and J is TRBJ2-4; a possible D gene is TRBD2 (7 bases). Germline V gives CDR1 MNHEY, CDR2 SMNVEV (reference sequence). The CDR3 is 13 amino acids. V shed 2 bases and J shed 6 bases, with 8 bases lying between them. The CDR3 here is CASSLRGANIQYF. The CDR3 nucleotides are TGTGCCAGCAGTTTACGGGGGGCAAACATTCAGTACTTC.

The chain employs TRBV29-1 and TRBJ1-5; 8 bases are shared with TRBD1. CDR3 size: 18 residues. Per the germline V gene, CDR1 is SQVTM and CDR2 is ANQGSEA. V shed 1 base, J shed 1 base, and the junction held 12 bases outside the gene matches. The CDR3 DNA follows: TGCAGCGTTGAAGCACGGACAGGGAGGGGTAAGAGCAATCAGCCCCAGCATTTT. It is translated as CSVEARTGRGKSNQPQHF.

The J gene is TRBJ1-1, the V gene TRBV5-1; TRBD1 agrees at 9 bases. Germline V CDR1 and CDR2: SGHRS, YFSETQ. The ends lost 6 bases at V and 4 bases at J; junction bases unmatched: 1. The length of the CDR3 is 12 residues. This chain's CDR3 is CASTTGGTEAFF. In DNA form, the CDR3 reads TGCGCCAGCACGACAGGGGGCACTGAAGCTTTCTTT.

This chain connects TRBV6-1 to TRBJ2-7; the D is unclear. This CDR3 has 12 residues. Trimming left V 5 bases short and J 4 bases short, with 9 bases between. Germline loops: CDR1 MNHNS, CDR2 SASEGT. The CDR3 sequence: CASSNDLYEQYF. The CDR3 region has the DNA TGTGCCAGCAGTAACGATCTTTACGAGCAGTACTTC.

V usage is TRBV9 and J usage is TRBJ2-5; 9 nucleotides agree with TRBD1. The CDR3 runs 14 residues. After removal of 6 bases from V and 3 bases from J, the junction contained 6 bases not matched to a gene. From germline, CDR1 is SGDLS and CDR2 YYNGEE. The CDR3 bases are TGTGCCAGCAACGCCGGGACAGGGAAAGAGACCCAGTACTTC. As protein: CASNAGTGKETQYF.

The chain couples TRBV10-1 to TRBJ2-3; 10 bases match TRBD2. Unmatched junction bases numbered 6, after V lost 4 bases and J lost 2 bases. The CDR3 is 16 amino acids. Germline V gene sequence: CDR1 WNHNN, CDR2 SYGVQD (reference sequence). CDR3: CASSGSSGSPTDTQYF. The CDR3 DNA reads as TGCGCCAGCAGTGGCTCTAGCGGGAGCCCCACAGATACGCAGTATTTT.

This chain links TRBV19 with TRBJ1-3; no clear D. Germline V gene sequence: CDR1 LNHDA, CDR2 SQIVND (reference sequence). The length of the CDR3 is 15 residues. With 3 bases removed from V and 0 bases from J, the gap between germline ends came to 9 bases. The CDR3 region is CASSIYDGSGNTIYF. The CDR3 coding sequence is TGTGCCAGTAGTATCTACGACGGCTCTGGAAACACCATATATTTT.

V is TRBV28 and J is TRBJ2-1, with D possibly called TRBD1 or TRBD2 (5 bases each). CDR1 MDHEN and CDR2 SYDVKM come from the germline V gene. CDR3 length: 16 amino acids. Trimming shortened V by 5 bases and J by 3 bases, and 17 bases separated the two germline ends. The CDR3 sequence: CASSMRTGTLYNEQFF. DNA of the CDR3: TGTGCCAGCAGTATGAGGACCGGGACCCTCTACAATGAGCAGTTCTTC.

This chain links TRBV18 with TRBJ2-1; a possible D gene is TRBD2 (5 bases). The CDR3 is made up of 18 amino acids. Germline assignment: CDR1 KGHSH and CDR2 LQKENI. V was trimmed by 3 bases and J by 2 bases, leaving 20 bases between them. CDR3 bases: TGTGCCAGCTCACCCGATACAGCGAGTGGGAGTACCTACAATGAGCAGTTCTTC. Translating it yields CASSPDTASGSTYNEQFF.

The chain employs TRBV5-1 and TRBJ2-6, with D possibly matching TRBD1 (5 bases). V was pared by 4 bases and J by 0 bases, with 11 bases between. Germline V gene sequence: CDR1 SGHRS, CDR2 YFSETQ. This CDR3 has 16 amino acids. This CDR3 reads CASSGKTVSGANVLTF. In DNA, the CDR3 is TGCGCCAGCAGCGGAAAGACAGTCTCTGGGGCCAACGTCCTGACTTTC.

The chain is built from TRBV5-1 and TRBJ2-7; D may be TRBD2 (8 bases). The CDR3 sequence is 16 residues long. Germline V gives CDR1 SGHRS, CDR2 YFSETQ. Trimming took off 4 bases at V and 0 bases at J, with 17 bases between the two ends. The CDR3 reads CASSAETGTSSYEQYF. For the CDR3, the DNA is TGCGCCAGCAGCGCAGAGACAGGGACTAGCTCCTACGAGCAGTACTTC.

The genes are TRBV4-1 and TRBJ2-2; 11 nucleotides align to TRBD2. V gave up 5 bases and J gave up 5 bases; unmatched junction bases: 7. The CDR3 totals 16 residues. CDR1 and CDR2 from the germline V gene are MGHRA and YSYEKL. The DNA for the CDR3 is TGCGCCAGCAGCTCTAGCGGGAGGAATATGACCGGGGAGCTGTTTTTT. Translating gives CASSSSGRNMTGELFF.

For this clone: At the DNA level, this CDR3 is encoded by other sequences in the same sample as well. The chain carries TRBV5-1 and TRBJ2-5; D remains unclear. CDR1 SGHRS and CDR2 YFSETQ come from the germline V gene. Deletions cut 4 bases from V and 0 bases from J, with 4 bases between. The CDR3 is made up of 12 amino acids. CDR3 in DNA: TGCGCCAGCAGCCTCGACCAAGAGACCCAGTACTTC. Translating gives CASSLDQETQYF.

J is TRBJ2-2 and V is TRBV4-3; a possible D gene is TRBD1 (6 bases). Germline-derived CDR1 and CDR2 are LGHNA and YSLEER. The CDR3 is 15 residues long. The V gene lost 4 bases and the J gene lost 4 bases, with 13 bases spanning the gap. The CDR3 DNA is TGCGCCAGCAGCCCGACCGGGACACTCACCGGGGAGCTGTTTTTT. It translates to CASSPTGTLTGELFF.

This clone was observed a handful of times. The chain couples TRBV11-2 to TRBJ1-1; 7 positions agree with TRBD1. Trimming took 5 bases from V and 0 from J; bases not matched to a gene: 9. This CDR3 is 16 amino acids long. Germline lookup yields CDR1 SGHAT and CDR2 FQNNGV. The CDR3 nucleotides are TGTGCCAGCAGCCGAGGGGGCCCGCTTATGAACACTGAAGCTTTCTTT. It specifies CASSRGGPLMNTEAFF.

The chain uses TRBV7-2 and TRBJ2-7; the D gene is possibly TRBD1 (5 bases). Germline-derived CDR1 and CDR2 are SGHTA and FQGNSA. With 3 bases removed from V and 2 bases from J, the gap between germline ends came to 20 bases. This CDR3 has 17 amino acids. CDR3 in DNA: TGTGCCAGCAGCTTTGCGCCCACAGGATCGGAGACCTACGAGCAGTACTTC. Translating gives CASSFAPTGSETYEQYF.

The genes are TRBV6-1 and TRBJ1-2; 9 bases agree with TRBD1. Trimming cost V 5 bases and J 8 bases; bases outside gene matches: 9. Germline V gene lookup returns CDR1 MNHNS and CDR2 SASEGT. The CDR3 has 14 amino acids. The CDR3 region has the DNA TGTGCCAGCAGTCCGGGACAGGGCGGCCGAGGCTACACCTTC. As protein: CASSPGQGGRGYTF.

This clone was seen just once. The V gene is TRBV11-2, the J gene TRBJ2-1; the D call may be TRBD1 or TRBD2 (5 bases each). CDR1 is SGHAT and CDR2 is FQNNGV in the germline V gene. Trimming left V 3 bases short and J 0 bases short, with 18 bases between. CDR3 length: 18 residues. As DNA, the CDR3 is TGTGCCAGCAGCTTGGCCCTGTATAGCGACAGCTCCTACAATGAGCAGTTCTTC. Its translation is CASSLALYSDSSYNEQFF. Looking up the rest from reference TRBV11-2 and TRBJ2-1 gives the full variable domain: EAGVAQSPRYKIIEKRQSVAFWCNPISGHATLYWYQQILGQGPKLLIQFQNNGVVDDSQLPKDRFSAERLKGVDSTLKIQPAKLEDSAVYLCASSLALYSDSSYNEQFFGPGTRLTVL.

The gene calls are TRBV19 and TRBJ2-3; TRBD2 agrees at 10 bases. CDR1 is LNHDA and CDR2 is SQIVND in the germline V gene (reference sequence). The V and J ends lost 4 bases and 6 bases, in that order; junction bases with no gene match: 7. This CDR3 spans 15 amino acids. As DNA, the CDR3 is TGTGCCAGTAGTAAGGCTAGCGGGAGATCCGATACGCAGTATTTT. This gives the protein CASSKASGRSDTQYF.

V and J are TRBV7-2 and TRBJ1-2, with D perhaps TRBD1 (5 bases). CDR1 and CDR2 from the germline V gene are SGHTA and FQGNSA. This CDR3 is built from 13 residues. The V and J ends lost 3 bases and 2 bases respectively, with 7 bases between them. This CDR3 is CASSFGGNYGYTF. CDR3 sequence (DNA): TGTGCCAGCAGCTTTGGGGGGAACTATGGCTACACCTTC.

The rearrangement links TRBV7-2 to TRBJ1-4, with D unresolved. V lost 2 bases, J lost 0 bases, and 10 bases lay in between. Germline values: CDR1 SGHTA, CDR2 FQGNSA. CDR3 length equals 16 residues. The CDR3 sequence is CASSLRAAATNEKLFF. Written as DNA, the CDR3 is TGTGCCAGCAGCTTAAGGGCGGCTGCAACTAATGAAAAACTGTTTTTT.

This rearrangement joins TRBV6-5 to TRBJ2-7, with TRBD1 identical over 7 bases. CDR3 length: 15 residues. V lost 5 bases to trimming and J lost 2 bases; unmatched junction nucleotides: 9. CDR1 MNHEY and CDR2 SVGAGI come from the germline V gene. The CDR3 loop is CASSGRDSQAYEQYF. The DNA of the CDR3 is TGTGCCAGCAGTGGACGGGACAGCCAAGCCTACGAGCAGTACTTC.

This clone was counted between two and nine times. The chain uses TRBV6-1 and TRBJ1-5; TRBD1 is a possible D gene (5 bases). V lost 0 bases and J lost 6, with 9 bases in between. In germline, CDR1 is MNHNS, CDR2 SASEGT. The length of the CDR3 is 14 residues. The CDR3 region has the DNA TGTGCCAGCAGTGAAGCGGGGGGTCCTCAGCCCCAGCATTTT. This sequence encodes CASSEAGGPQPQHF.

The rearrangement links TRBV29-1 to TRBJ2-2; D call uncertain. V lost 7 bases and J 2 bases, leaving 5 bases between the germline ends. The CDR3 covers 11 residues. Germline V gene sequence: CDR1 SQVTM, CDR2 ANQGSEA. The CDR3 DNA reads as TGCAGCGCACAAAACACCGGGGAGCTGTTTTTT. Translated: CSAQNTGELFF.

The rearrangement links TRBV19 to TRBJ1-1; D might be TRBD1 (6 bases). The V gene lost 6 bases and the J gene lost 0 bases, with 8 bases spanning the gap. This CDR3 spans 13 amino acids. Germline values: CDR1 LNHDA, CDR2 SQIVND (reference sequence). The CDR3 DNA follows: TGTGCCAGTAGAAACAGGGTGAACACTGAAGCTTTCTTT. This gives the protein CASRNRVNTEAFF.

This clone has only one observation. V is TRBV28 and J is TRBJ2-1; 11 nucleotides agree with TRBD2. The CDR3 consists of 18 residues. CDR1 and CDR2 from the germline V gene are MDHEN and SYDVKM. The V and J ends lost 4 bases and 0 bases, in that order; junction bases with no gene match: 8. DNA of the CDR3: TGTGCCAGCAGTTCTGGGACTAGCGGATACCTCTCCTACAATGAGCAGTTCTTC. Its protein is CASSSGTSGYLSYNEQFF. The variable domain in full, with the rest retrieved from reference TRBV28 and TRBJ2-1, is DVKVTQSSRYLVKRTGEKVFLECVQDMDHENMFWYRQDPGLGLRLIYFSYDVKMKEKGDIPEGYSVSREKKERFSLILESASTNQTSMYLCASSSGTSGYLSYNEQFFGPGTRLTVL.

The chain uses TRBV18 and TRBJ2-1; 7 nucleotides line up with TRBD2. CDR1 KGHSH and CDR2 LQKENI come from the germline V gene. The CDR3 totals 14 residues. J lost 8 bases, V lost 4 bases, and 8 bases had no gene match. The CDR3 DNA follows: TGTGCCAGCTCACGACTAGCCCTAGCCGATGAGCAGTTCTTC. It translates to CASSRLALADEQFF.

The chain links TRBV19 to TRBJ2-6; TRBD1 matches at 8 bases. The germline V gene encodes CDR1 LNHDA and CDR2 SQIVND (reference sequence). The CDR3 length is 18 residues. With V trimmed by 4 bases and J by 4 bases, 12 bases remained unmatched. CDR3 residues: CASSKSGQGASGANVLTF. CDR3 in DNA: TGTGCCAGTAGTAAATCGGGGCAGGGGGCCTCCGGGGCCAACGTCCTGACTTTC.